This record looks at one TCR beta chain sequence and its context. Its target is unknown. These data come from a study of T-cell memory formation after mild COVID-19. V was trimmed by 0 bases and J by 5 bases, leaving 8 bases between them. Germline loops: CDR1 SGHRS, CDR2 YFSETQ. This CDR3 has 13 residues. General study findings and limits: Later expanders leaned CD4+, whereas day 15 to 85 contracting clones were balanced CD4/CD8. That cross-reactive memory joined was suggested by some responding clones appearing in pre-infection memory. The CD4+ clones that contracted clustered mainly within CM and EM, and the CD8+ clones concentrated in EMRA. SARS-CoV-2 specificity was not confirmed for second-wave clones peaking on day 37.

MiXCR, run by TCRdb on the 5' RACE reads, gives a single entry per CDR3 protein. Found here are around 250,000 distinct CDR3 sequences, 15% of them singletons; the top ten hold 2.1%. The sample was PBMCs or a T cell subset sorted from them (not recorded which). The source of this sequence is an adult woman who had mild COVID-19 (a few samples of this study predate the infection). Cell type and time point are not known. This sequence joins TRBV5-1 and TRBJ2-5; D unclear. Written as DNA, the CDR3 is TGCGCCAGCAGCTTGGAAGTCCGGGAGACCCAGTACTTC. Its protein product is CASSLEVRETQYF.